The rows below give T cell receptor beta chains drawn from one sample of a study of OX40 agonist ivuxolimab in advanced cancers. TCRdb keeps only in-frame clones here, not all; method: immunoSEQ multiplex PCR. The table shows around 62,000 clones, with roughly 73% occurring only once. Sequences were derived from CD4+ or CD8+ T cells sorted from blood, sampled in a trial of the OX40 agonist ivuxolimab. The receptors come from an adult with an advanced solid tumor such as melanoma, head and neck, liver or kidney cancer. Each CDR3 is given without its conserved first and last residue. A D gene is named only where the DNA matches it firmly. Clone size is not always given. Where it is, it says once, few, many or a class for expanded clones.

TRBV4-1	.	once	TRBJ2-7	ASSPGPGEQY
TRBV5-1	TRBD1	.	TRBJ1-4	ASSFQGAHEKLF
TRBV6-6	.	.	TRBJ1-1	ASSSLGVGGSSKAF
TRBV28	.	.	TRBJ1-5	ASIPGGRGSQPQH
TRBV7-6	.	few	TRBJ2-7	ASSLLLGPNEQY
TRBV29-1	.	.	TRBJ2-5	SVPHHSFGGETQY
TRBV28	.	.	TRBJ1-2	ASSLLQLDGYT
TRBV5-4	.	.	TRBJ1-2	ASSPQRSNYGYT
TRBV19	.	.	TRBJ1-5	ASSIAGDVSNQPQH
TRBV5-4	.	.	TRBJ2-7	ASSLEQDGYEQY
TRBV11-2	.	.	TRBJ1-5	ASSSRSIGEGINQPQH
TRBV30	.	few	TRBJ1-2	AWSQQDYGYT
TRBV19	TRBD1	.	TRBJ1-1	ASSKGQVSVNTEAF
TRBV7-9	.	.	TRBJ1-1	ASSLEGRSEAF
TRBV30	.	.	TRBJ2-1	AWTQAYEQF
TRBV6-5	.	.	TRBJ1-1	ASSYHTGNTEAF
TRBV6-1	.	.	TRBJ1-5	ASSEAAGQSQPQH
TRBV19	TRBD1	.	TRBJ1-5	ASRRDSLGSNQPQH
TRBV5-1	.	.	TRBJ1-6	ASSSFDSHNNSPLH
TRBV6-6	.	.	TRBJ1-2	ASSYSRQGGYGYT
TRBV2	.	.	TRBJ1-2	ASSDLGPSYGYT
TRBV13	TRBD1	.	TRBJ2-5	ASSFGLAGGSETQY